Listed here are 14 T cell receptor beta chains from one sample, sequenced in a study of identical twins (dated by TCRdb to 2015 to 2016). Receptors were amplified or captured by 5' RACE. TCRdb names Illumina HiSeq 2000 as the instrument used. The raw public reads went through TCRdb reprocessing: fastp at Q25, MiXCR clone calling, in-frame beta chains kept. Merged by CDR3 protein, the rows form single entries marked with the most common genes and DNA. The sample profile shows around 100,000 distinct CDR3 sequences; about 6% of them were found once. The top ten hold approximately 12% of the sample. Sequenced input: memory T cells sorted from blood. The cell subset or site label for this specimen denotes: CD45RO+ enriched T cells. The source is a woman aged 45 to 65 in good health.

This clonotype has ten or more counts. For the CDR3, the DNA is TGTGCCAGCAGCGGTCCCACAGGGGGAAACACTGAAGCTTTCTTT. Amino acids: CASSGPTGGNTEAFF. This chain connects TRBV9 to TRBJ1-1; TRBD1 matches 8 bases. The junction had 6 bases not matched to a gene; V was cut back by 3 bases and J by 2 bases. From germline, CDR1 is SGDLS and CDR2 YYNGEE. The CDR3 is 15 amino acids.

This clonotype came up a few times. This chain uses TRBV27 with TRBJ2-7; 10 nucleotides agree with TRBD2. The CDR3 has 17 residues. The V gene end was trimmed by 1 base and the J gene end by 7 bases; junction bases not matched to a gene: 13. CDR1 and CDR2 (germline): MNHEY, SMNVEV (reference sequence). In DNA form, the CDR3 reads TGTGCCAGCAGTTTATATCTAGCGGGAGTGACCTACTGGGAGCAGTACGTC. It codes for CASSLYLAGVTYWEQYV.

This clonotype was counted at least ten times. CDR3 nucleotides: TGTGCCTACTCGCGGGGGGGGCTTTACAATGAGCAGTTCTTC. Protein: CAYSRGGLYNEQFF. This rearrangement joins TRBV12-3 or TRBV12-4 to TRBJ2-1; 9 positions match TRBD2. The CDR3 consists of 14 residues. With V trimmed by 11 bases and J by 4 bases, 9 bases remained unmatched.

This clonotype has at least ten counts. The chain carries TRBV7-8 and TRBJ2-3, with D maybe TRBD2 (6 bases). CDR3 length: 14 amino acids. Trimming pared 3 bases from V and 6 bases from J, leaving 13 bases between. The germline CDR1 and CDR2 sequences are SGHVS and FQNEAQ. CDR3 coding DNA: TGTGCCAGCAGCTTCCGACTAGAATGGGATACGCAGTATTTT. Its translation: CASSFRLEWDTQYF.

In its sample, this clonotype was seen a few times. The chain uses TRBV6-1 and TRBJ1-2; D perhaps matches TRBD1 (6 bases). The CDR3 is 15 amino acids. Between the trimmed V and J ends, which lost 3 bases and 4 bases, there was a span of 15 bases. Germline V gene lookup returns CDR1 MNHNS and CDR2 SASEGT. CDR3 in DNA: TGTGCCAGCAGTGAGCAGGGGCTCTCCCTCTATGGCTACACCTTC. Encoded protein: CASSEQGLSLYGYTF.

Many counts were recorded for this clonotype. The chain recombines TRBV4-1 with TRBJ2-3; TRBD2 agrees at 9 bases. CDR1 MGHRA and CDR2 YSYEKL come from the germline V gene. Losses at the gene ends were 1 base for V and 6 bases for J; bases not matched to a gene: 14. CDR3 size: 18 residues. The CDR3 DNA reads as TGCGCCAGCAGCCAAGGCCCACGTCAGATAGCGGGGGCTGATACGCAGTATTTT. Protein sequence: CASSQGPRQIAGADTQYF.

This clonotype was detected ten times or more. This chain uses TRBV12-3 or TRBV12-4 with TRBJ2-3; D remains ambiguous. Trimming pared 7 bases from V and 2 bases from J, leaving 13 bases between. The CDR3 consists of 14 residues. The CDR3: CASNLGFYTDTQYF. The CDR3 DNA reads as TGTGCCAGCAACTTGGGATTTTACACAGATACGCAGTATTTT.

This clonotype was seen many times. The chain uses TRBV5-1 and TRBJ2-1; possibly TRBD2 for D (6 bases). The V end lost 2 bases, the J end lost 4 bases, and 13 bases lay between the germline ends. The CDR3 contains 15 residues. Germline CDR1 and CDR2: SGHRS and YFSETQ. CDR3 region: CASSLAGRAYNEQFF. CDR3 in DNA: TGCGCCAGCAGCTTAGCGGGCAGGGCTTACAATGAGCAGTTCTTC.

The sample holds many counts of this clonotype. The chain employs TRBV6-2 or TRBV6-3 and TRBJ1-1, with TRBD1 as a possible D gene (6 bases). V was shortened by 7 bases and J by 3 bases, with 12 bases between the two germline ends. CDR3 length: 13 amino acids. CDR1 is MNHEY and CDR2 is SVGEGT in the germline V gene. The CDR3 DNA is TGTGCCAGCAAACAGGGATTAGACACTGAAGCTTTCTTT. It encodes CASKQGLDTEAFF.

There are many counts of this clonotype. The chain is built from TRBV3-1 and TRBJ1-1; TRBD1 aligns across 10 bases. Per germline, CDR1 LGHDT and CDR2 YNNKEL (reference sequence). The CDR3 has 16 amino acids. The junction had 5 bases not matched to a gene; V was cut back by 1 base and J by 3 bases. The CDR3 DNA reads as TGTGCCAGCAGCCAAGTGACAGGGGGCAGGGACACTGAAGCTTTCTTT. Translated: CASSQVTGGRDTEAFF. The full variable domain, in which reference TRBV3-1 and TRBJ1-1 provide the parts outside the CDR3, is DTAVSQTPKYLVTQMGNDKSIKCEQNLGHDTMYWYKQDSKKFLKIMFSYNNKELIINETVPNRFSPKSPDKAHLNLHINSLELGDSAVYFCASSQVTGGRDTEAFFGQGTRLTVV.

Ten or more counts support this clonotype. This CDR3 reads CASSQDYEQYF. CDR3 coding DNA: TGTGCCAGCAGCCAAGACTACGAGCAGTACTTC. This sequence joins TRBV11-1 and TRBJ2-7; D is unclear. V was cut by 5 bases and J by 3 bases, with 5 bases left in between. The germline V gene has CDR1 SGHAT and CDR2 FQDESV (reference sequence). The CDR3 consists of 11 residues. The full variable domain, rest sourced from reference TRBV11-1 and TRBJ2-7, is EAEVAQSPRYKITEKSQAVAFWCDPISGHATLYWYRQILGQGPELLVQFQDESVVDDSQLPKDRFSAERLKGVDSTLKIQPAELGDSAMYLCASSQDYEQYFGPGTRLTVT.

This clonotype was found many times. V gene TRBV5-1 combines with J gene TRBJ2-1; no definite D call. V was clipped by 4 bases and J by 15 bases, with 20 bases between them. CDR1 SGHRS and CDR2 YFSETQ come from the germline V gene. The CDR3 is 13 amino acids. The CDR3 here is CASSPPSPGRWFF. The DNA of the CDR3 is TGCGCCAGCAGCCCACCCTCCCCCGGGCGGTGGTTCTTC. Full variable domain (outside the CDR3, taken from reference TRBV5-1 and TRBJ2-1): KAGVTQTPRYLIKTRGQQVTLSCSPISGHRSVSWYQQTPGQGLQFLFEYFSETQRNKGNFPGRFSGRQFSNSRSEMNVSTLELGDSALYLCASSPPSPGRWFFGPGTRLTVL.

This clonotype was detected many times. This sequence joins TRBV27 and TRBJ1-5; D remains ambiguous. The V end lost 0 bases, the J end lost 7 bases, and 7 bases lay between the germline ends. Germline CDR1 reads MNHEY; CDR2 reads SMNVEV (reference sequence). This CDR3 has 13 residues. The CDR3 nucleotides are TGTGCCAGCAGTTTATCAAAGGGACAGCCCCAGCATTTT. Residues: CASSLSKGQPQHF.

At least ten counts were recorded for this clonotype. This sequence joins TRBV5-1 and TRBJ2-2; TRBD2 aligns across 14 bases. V was pared by 4 bases and J by 4 bases, with 3 bases of the junction left unmatched. CDR1 is SGHRS and CDR2 is YFSETQ in the germline V gene. The length of the CDR3 is 16 residues. CDR3 sequence (DNA): TGCGCCAGCAGCACCGGACTAGCGGGAGGCACCGGGGAGCTGTTTTTT. It encodes CASSTGLAGGTGELFF.